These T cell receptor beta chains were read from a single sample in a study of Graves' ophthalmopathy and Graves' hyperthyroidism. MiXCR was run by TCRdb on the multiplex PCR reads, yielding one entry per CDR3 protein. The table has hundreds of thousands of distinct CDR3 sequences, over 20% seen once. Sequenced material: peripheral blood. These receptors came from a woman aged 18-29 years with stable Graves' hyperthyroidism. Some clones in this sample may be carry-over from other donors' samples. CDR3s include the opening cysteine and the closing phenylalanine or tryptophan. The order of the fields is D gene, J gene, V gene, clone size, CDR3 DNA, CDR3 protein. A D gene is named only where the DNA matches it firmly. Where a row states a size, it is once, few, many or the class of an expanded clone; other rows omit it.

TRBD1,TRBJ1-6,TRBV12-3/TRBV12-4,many,TGTGCCAGCAGTCGGAGACAGGGAGGATACAATTCACCCCTCCACTTT,CASSRRQGGYNSPLHF
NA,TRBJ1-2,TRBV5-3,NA,TGTGCCAGTCATTCTGAGGGGTATGACTATGGCTACACCTTC,CASHSEGYDYGYTF
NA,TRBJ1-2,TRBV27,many,TGTGCCAGCAGTACCGGGATGGCAAGGGTATATGGCTACACCTTC,CASSTGMARVYGYTF
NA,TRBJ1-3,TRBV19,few,TGTGCCAGTAATTTCATAGGAAACACCATATATTTT,CASNFIGNTIYF
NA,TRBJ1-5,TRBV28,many,TGTGCCAGCAGTAACAGGATTAGCAATCAGCCCCAGCATTTT,CASSNRISNQPQHF
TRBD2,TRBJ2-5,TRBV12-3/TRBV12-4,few,TGTGCCAGCACTTCGACTAGCGGGGGACAAGAGACCCAGTACTTC,CASTSTSGGQETQYF
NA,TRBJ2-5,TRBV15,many,TGTGCCACCAGCAGAGCCTTCCAAGAGACCCAGTACTTC,CATSRAFQETQYF
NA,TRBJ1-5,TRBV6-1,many,TGTGCCAGCTGCGACGCGGGGTGGATGCAGCCCCAGCATTTT,CASCDAGWMQPQHF
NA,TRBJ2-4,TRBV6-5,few,TGTGCCAGCAGTTACCCCATAGGCGGCGGCAAAAACATTAAGTACTTC,CASSYPIGGGKNIKYF
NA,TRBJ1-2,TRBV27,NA,TGTGCCAGCAGTTTTGACCCGACAGGAGCTACTAACTATGGCTACACCTTC,CASSFDPTGATNYGYTF
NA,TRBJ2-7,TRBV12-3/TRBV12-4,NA,TGTGCCAGCAGTTTATATCTACTCTACGAGCAGTACTTC,CASSLYLLYEQYF
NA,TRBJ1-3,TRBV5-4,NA,TGTGCCAGCAGCTTGGCCAAAGGACAGTCGGGAAGTGGAAACACCATATATTTT,CASSLAKGQSGSGNTIYF
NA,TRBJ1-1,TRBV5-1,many,TGCGCCAGCAGCCCCTTGGGACAAGACCTAGGCGAAGCTTTCTTT,CASSPLGQDLGEAFF
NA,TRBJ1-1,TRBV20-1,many,TGCAGTGCGGTACAGAATGAAGCTTTCTTT,CSAVQNEAFF
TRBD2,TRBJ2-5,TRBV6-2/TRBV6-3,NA,TGTGCCAGCAGGCGAGCGGGAGAAGAGACCCAGTACTTC,CASRRAGEETQYF
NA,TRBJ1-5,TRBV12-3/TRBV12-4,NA,TGTGCCAGCAGTTCAGGCAGGTCGCCCAATCAGCCCCAGCATTTT,CASSSGRSPNQPQHF
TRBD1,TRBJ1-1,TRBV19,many,TGTGCCAGTAGAGGGGACAGGGCGCGAGGGGACACTGAAGCTTTCTTT,CASRGDRARGDTEAFF
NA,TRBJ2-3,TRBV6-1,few,TGTGCCAGCAGCTCCACAGGGAGCACAGATACGCAGTATTTT,CASSSTGSTDTQYF
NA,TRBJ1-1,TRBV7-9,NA,TGTGCCAGCAGCTTAAGTTTCGAGTTAGAAGCTTTCTTT,CASSLSFELEAFF
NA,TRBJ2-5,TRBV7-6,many,TGTGCCAGCAGCTTAGCGGGGTCGGATGGGGAGACCCAGTACTTC,CASSLAGSDGETQYF
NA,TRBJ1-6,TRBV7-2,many,TGTGCCAGCAGCTTAGGAGTTGATTCACCCCTCCACTTT,CASSLGVDSPLHF
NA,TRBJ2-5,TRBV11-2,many,TGTGCCAGCAGCTTAGATGGGTCTGGGGCGACCCAGTACTTC,CASSLDGSGATQYF
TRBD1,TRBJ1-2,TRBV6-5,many,TGTGCCAGCAGTAAATCGGGACAGGGGGCGATGGGCTACACCTTC,CASSKSGQGAMGYTF
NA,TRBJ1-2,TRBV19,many,TGTGCCAGTAGTATAGATCTCTTCGCGGAACAGGTTTATGGCTACACCTTC,CASSIDLFAEQVYGYTF
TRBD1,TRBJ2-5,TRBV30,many,TGTGCCTGGAGTGTGCACAACCACTACAAACAGGGGTCCAGGGAGACCCAGTACTTC,CAWSVHNHYKQGSRETQYF
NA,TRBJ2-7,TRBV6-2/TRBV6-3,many,TGTGCCAGCAGTTACTCGATGAGGCGGACCTATGACTACGAGCAGTACTTC,CASSYSMRRTYDYEQYF
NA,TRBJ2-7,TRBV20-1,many,TGCAGTGCTAGCTCCTGGGAGACATACGTACACGAGCAGTACTTC,CSASSWETYVHEQYF
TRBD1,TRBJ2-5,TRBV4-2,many,TGTGCCAGCAGCCAGATGACAGGGAGAGGGGAGACCCAGTACTTC,CASSQMTGRGETQYF
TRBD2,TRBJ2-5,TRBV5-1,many,TGCGCCAGCAGCTCCCAGTCGGTGGGAGGGCGAGAGACCCAGTACTTC,CASSSQSVGGRETQYF
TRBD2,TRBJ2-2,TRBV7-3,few,TGTGCCAGCAGCTTAACAGTATCGGCAGGGGGGACTAGCGGTACCGGGGAGCTGTTTTTT,CASSLTVSAGGTSGTGELFF
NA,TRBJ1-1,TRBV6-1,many,TGTGCCAGCAGCGGGCAGAGGAGGGGCACTGAAGCTTTCTTT,CASSGQRRGTEAFF
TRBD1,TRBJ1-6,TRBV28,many,TGTGCCAGCAGTTTCGGACAGGTTAATAATTCACCCCTCCACTTT,CASSFGQVNNSPLHF
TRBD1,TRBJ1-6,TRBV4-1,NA,TGCGCCAGCAGCCATGGGGACAGGGCCGATTCACCCCTCCACTTT,CASSHGDRADSPLHF
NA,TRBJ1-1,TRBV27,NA,TGTGCCAGCAGTCTCTCCCGGACGGATGAAGCTTTCTTT,CASSLSRTDEAFF
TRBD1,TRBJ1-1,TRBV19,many,TGTGCCAGTAACAGGGGGAGGGTGAACACTGAAGCTTTCTTT,CASNRGRVNTEAFF
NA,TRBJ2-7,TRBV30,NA,TGTGCCTGGAGCACTGGAGGGGTCTACGAGCAGTACTTC,CAWSTGGVYEQYF